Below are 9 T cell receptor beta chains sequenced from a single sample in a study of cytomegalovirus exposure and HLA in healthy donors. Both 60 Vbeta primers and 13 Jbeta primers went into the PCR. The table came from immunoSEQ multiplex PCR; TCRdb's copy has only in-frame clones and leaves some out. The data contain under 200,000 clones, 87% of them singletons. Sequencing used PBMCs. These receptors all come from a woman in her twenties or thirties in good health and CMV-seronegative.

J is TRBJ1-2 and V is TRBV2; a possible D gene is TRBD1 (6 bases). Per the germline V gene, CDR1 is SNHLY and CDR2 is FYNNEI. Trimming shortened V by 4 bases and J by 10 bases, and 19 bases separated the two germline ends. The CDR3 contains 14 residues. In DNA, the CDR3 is TGTGCCAGCAGTGCGTGGGGAGCAGGGGAAGCCTACACCTTC. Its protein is CASSAWGAGEAYTF.

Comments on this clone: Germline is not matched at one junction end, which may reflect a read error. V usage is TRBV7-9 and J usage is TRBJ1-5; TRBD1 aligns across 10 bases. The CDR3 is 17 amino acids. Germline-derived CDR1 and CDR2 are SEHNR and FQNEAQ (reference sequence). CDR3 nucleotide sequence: TGTTCCAGCAGCTCCGGGACAGGGGTGCGAGGCAATCAGCCCCAGCATTTT. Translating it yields CSSSSGTGVRGNQPQHF.

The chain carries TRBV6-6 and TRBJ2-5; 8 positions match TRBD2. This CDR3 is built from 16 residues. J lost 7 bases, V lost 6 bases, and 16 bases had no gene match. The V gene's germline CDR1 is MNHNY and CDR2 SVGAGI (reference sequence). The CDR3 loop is CASRPGGRGVSWTQYF. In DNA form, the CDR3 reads TGTGCCAGCAGACCGGGGGGGCGGGGCGTTTCCTGGACCCAGTACTTC.

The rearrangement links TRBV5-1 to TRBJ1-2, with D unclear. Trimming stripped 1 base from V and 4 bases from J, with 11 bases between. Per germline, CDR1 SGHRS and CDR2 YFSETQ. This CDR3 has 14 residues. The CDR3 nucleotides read TGCGCCAGCAGCTTGTCCGCGGGATCCTATGGCTACACCTTC. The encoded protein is CASSLSAGSYGYTF.

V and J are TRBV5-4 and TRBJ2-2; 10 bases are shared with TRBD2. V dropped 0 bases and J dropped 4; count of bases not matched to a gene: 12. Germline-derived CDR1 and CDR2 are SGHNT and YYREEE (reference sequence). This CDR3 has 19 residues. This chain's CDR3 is CASSLGGSGGLRGTGELFF. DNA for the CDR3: TGTGCCAGCAGCTTGGGTGGTAGCGGGGGGCTGCGGGGCACCGGGGAGCTGTTTTTT.

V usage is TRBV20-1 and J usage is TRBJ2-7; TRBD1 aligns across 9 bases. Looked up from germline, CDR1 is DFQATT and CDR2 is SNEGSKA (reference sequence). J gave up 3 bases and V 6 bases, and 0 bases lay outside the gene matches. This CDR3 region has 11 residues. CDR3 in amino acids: CSATGGYEQYF. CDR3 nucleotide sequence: TGCAGTGCGACAGGGGGCTACGAGCAGTACTTC.

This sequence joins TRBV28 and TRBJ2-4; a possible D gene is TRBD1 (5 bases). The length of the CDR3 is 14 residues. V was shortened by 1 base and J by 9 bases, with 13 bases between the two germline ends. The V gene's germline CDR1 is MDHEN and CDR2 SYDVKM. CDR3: CASSLSPPQGIQYF. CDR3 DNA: TGTGCCAGCAGTTTATCCCCCCCCCAGGGCATTCAGTACTTC.

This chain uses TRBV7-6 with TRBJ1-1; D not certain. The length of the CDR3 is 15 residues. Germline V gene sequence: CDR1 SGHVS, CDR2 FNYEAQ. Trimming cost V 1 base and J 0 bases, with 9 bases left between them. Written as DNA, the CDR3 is TGTGCCAGCAGCTTAGGCCGCGGATTGAACACTGAAGCTTTCTTT. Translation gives CASSLGRGLNTEAFF.

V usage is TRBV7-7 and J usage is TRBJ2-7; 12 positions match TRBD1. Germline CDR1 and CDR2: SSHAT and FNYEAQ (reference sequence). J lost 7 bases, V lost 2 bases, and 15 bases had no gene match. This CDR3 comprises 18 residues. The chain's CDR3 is CASSLYRGPGQGANEQYF. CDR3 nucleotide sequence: TGTGCCAGCAGCTTATATAGGGGCCCGGGACAGGGGGCGAATGAGCAGTACTTC.